The rows below give T cell receptor beta chains drawn from one sample of a study of T-cell memory formation after mild COVID-19. TCRdb re-analysed the 5' RACE reads in MiXCR, keeping a single row per CDR3 protein. Of 110,000 to 150,000 distinct CDR3 sequences listed, approximately 25% are singletons. The specimen sequenced was PBMCs or a T cell subset sorted from them (not recorded which). The receptors originated from an adult woman who had mild COVID-19 (a few samples of this study predate the infection). Cell type and time point are not known. CDR3s include the opening cysteine and the closing phenylalanine or tryptophan. A D gene is named only where the DNA matches it firmly. Size values are once, few and many counts, or a class for expanded clones, and some rows have none.

v_call: TRBV5-1
j_call: TRBJ2-5
d_call: TRBD1
clone_size: few
cdr3_nt: TGCGCCAGCAGCTTTACCCTTCGGGACAGGCCACAAGAGACCCAGTACTTC
cdr3_aa: CASSFTLRDRPQETQYF

v_call: TRBV21-1
j_call: TRBJ1-1
d_call: NA
clone_size: few
cdr3_nt: TGTGCCAGCAGTATCGGAGGTGTTACTGAAGCTTTCTTT
cdr3_aa: CASSIGGVTEAFF

v_call: TRBV6-5
j_call: TRBJ2-5
d_call: TRBD1
clone_size: few
cdr3_nt: TGTGCCAGCAACCCCTTTGGGACAGAAGAGACCCAGTACTTC
cdr3_aa: CASNPFGTEETQYF

v_call: TRBV20-1
j_call: TRBJ1-1
d_call: NA
clone_size: once
cdr3_nt: TGCAGTGCTAATTACAGGGAAATTGTCGACACTGAAGCTTTCTTT
cdr3_aa: CSANYREIVDTEAFF

v_call: TRBV7-6
j_call: TRBJ2-7
d_call: NA
clone_size: NA
cdr3_nt: TGTGCCAGCAGCCGTGCCATAGGAGATCCCTCCTACGAGCAGTACTTC
cdr3_aa: CASSRAIGDPSYEQYF

v_call: TRBV4-3
j_call: TRBJ2-1
d_call: TRBD1
clone_size: few
cdr3_nt: TGCGCCAGCAGCCAAGCCTGGACAGGGGGACCCTCCCTTTACAATGAGCAGTTCTTC
cdr3_aa: CASSQAWTGGPSLYNEQFF

v_call: TRBV12-3/TRBV12-4
j_call: TRBJ2-1
d_call: NA
clone_size: many
cdr3_nt: TGTGCCAGCAGCTTGAATGAGCAGTTCTTC
cdr3_aa: CASSLNEQFF

v_call: TRBV6-5
j_call: TRBJ1-5
d_call: NA
clone_size: NA
cdr3_nt: TGTGCCAGCAGTTACTCACATCACCAGCCCCAGCATTTT
cdr3_aa: CASSYSHHQPQHF

v_call: TRBV5-1
j_call: TRBJ1-1
d_call: TRBD1
clone_size: NA
cdr3_nt: TGCGCCAGCAGCCGGGCAGGGGGGCCTGAAGCTTTCTTT
cdr3_aa: CASSRAGGPEAFF

v_call: TRBV27
j_call: TRBJ1-2
d_call: TRBD1
clone_size: NA
cdr3_nt: TGTGCCAGCAGTTTAGAGGGGACAGGCTATGGCTACACCTTC
cdr3_aa: CASSLEGTGYGYTF

v_call: TRBV12-3/TRBV12-4
j_call: TRBJ2-1
d_call: TRBD1
clone_size: few
cdr3_nt: TGTGCCAGCAGTTTTCAGGACAGGGCCCCCAAGTTCTTC
cdr3_aa: CASSFQDRAPKFF

v_call: TRBV29-1
j_call: TRBJ1-2
d_call: NA
clone_size: NA
cdr3_nt: TGCAGCGTTGTGCTGGACAGACCTAACTATGGCTACACCTTC
cdr3_aa: CSVVLDRPNYGYTF

v_call: TRBV7-9
j_call: TRBJ2-3
d_call: TRBD2
clone_size: NA
cdr3_nt: TGTGCCAGCAGCTTAGGACTAGCGGATCTAACAGATACGCAGTATTTT
cdr3_aa: CASSLGLADLTDTQYF

v_call: TRBV21-1
j_call: TRBJ2-3
d_call: NA
clone_size: NA
cdr3_nt: TGTGCCAGCAGCAAAGGCGCGGGACTGCACGGCACAGATACGCAGTATTTT
cdr3_aa: CASSKGAGLHGTDTQYF

v_call: TRBV24-1
j_call: TRBJ2-1
d_call: NA
clone_size: NA
cdr3_nt: TGTGCCACCAGTGACTTAACTAGTCCTAATGAGCAGTTCTTC
cdr3_aa: CATSDLTSPNEQFF

v_call: TRBV29-1
j_call: TRBJ2-1
d_call: TRBD2
clone_size: NA
cdr3_nt: TGCAGCCTGACTTTTCTAGCGGGGTACTACAATGAGCAGTTCTTC
cdr3_aa: CSLTFLAGYYNEQFF

v_call: TRBV11-3
j_call: TRBJ1-2
d_call: NA
clone_size: NA
cdr3_nt: TGTGCCAGCAGTAGTTGGGCGGATGAGGACGACTATGGCTACACCTTC
cdr3_aa: CASSSWADEDDYGYTF

v_call: TRBV7-2
j_call: TRBJ1-1
d_call: NA
clone_size: few
cdr3_nt: TGTGCCAGCAGCTTAGATGAGGGGTTTGACACTGAAGCTTTCTTT
cdr3_aa: CASSLDEGFDTEAFF

v_call: TRBV4-3
j_call: TRBJ2-7
d_call: NA
clone_size: NA
cdr3_nt: TGCGCCAGCAGCCAAGATATGGGGCCCTACGAGCAGTACTTC
cdr3_aa: CASSQDMGPYEQYF

v_call: TRBV29-1
j_call: TRBJ1-1
d_call: NA
clone_size: few
cdr3_nt: TGCAGCGTTGCGGGCGGCCCCACTGAAGCTTTCTTT
cdr3_aa: CSVAGGPTEAFF

v_call: TRBV5-1
j_call: TRBJ1-4
d_call: NA
clone_size: few
cdr3_nt: TGCGCCAGCAGCAGGCAGGGTACTAATGAAAAACTGTTTTTT
cdr3_aa: CASSRQGTNEKLFF

v_call: TRBV7-8
j_call: TRBJ2-1
d_call: NA
clone_size: NA
cdr3_nt: TGTGCCAGCAGCGATCTTAGCGGTAGCTCCTACAATGAGCAGTTCTTC
cdr3_aa: CASSDLSGSSYNEQFF

v_call: TRBV9
j_call: TRBJ2-4
d_call: NA
clone_size: NA
cdr3_nt: TGTGCCAGCAGCGGTCCCCTGGGGGGAGGCATTCAGTACTTC
cdr3_aa: CASSGPLGGGIQYF

v_call: TRBV7-9
j_call: TRBJ1-1
d_call: NA
clone_size: NA
cdr3_nt: TGTGCCAGCAGCTCCCCGTTGAGTGCTGAAGCTTTCTTT
cdr3_aa: CASSSPLSAEAFF

v_call: TRBV9
j_call: TRBJ2-7
d_call: NA
clone_size: few
cdr3_nt: TGTGCCAGCAGCGCGTCCGGGACCCCGTACGAGCAGTACTTC
cdr3_aa: CASSASGTPYEQYF

v_call: TRBV5-6
j_call: TRBJ2-7
d_call: NA
clone_size: NA
cdr3_nt: TGTGCCAGCACCTACCAACCTTCCTACGAGCAGTACTTC
cdr3_aa: CASTYQPSYEQYF

v_call: TRBV29-1
j_call: TRBJ2-1
d_call: NA
clone_size: NA
cdr3_nt: TGCAGCGTTATTGACAGGTCACGAGGCAATGAGCAGTTCTTC
cdr3_aa: CSVIDRSRGNEQFF

v_call: TRBV4-3
j_call: TRBJ1-2
d_call: NA
clone_size: NA
cdr3_nt: TGCGCCAGCAGCCAAGATCGAAGGGATGGCTACACCTTC
cdr3_aa: CASSQDRRDGYTF

v_call: TRBV5-1
j_call: TRBJ2-7
d_call: NA
clone_size: many
cdr3_nt: TGCGCCAGCAGCTTGGCCGTAAGCTACGAGCAGTACTTC
cdr3_aa: CASSLAVSYEQYF

v_call: TRBV11-2
j_call: TRBJ2-3
d_call: NA
clone_size: NA
cdr3_nt: TGTGCCAGTGGAACTCCGGGCGGCACAGATACGCAGTATTTT
cdr3_aa: CASGTPGGTDTQYF

v_call: TRBV9
j_call: TRBJ2-2
d_call: NA
clone_size: NA
cdr3_nt: TGTGCCAGCAGCGTAGCATCAGGGGCTAACACCGGGGAGCTGTTTTTT
cdr3_aa: CASSVASGANTGELFF

v_call: TRBV19
j_call: TRBJ1-1
d_call: NA
clone_size: NA
cdr3_nt: TGTGCCAGTACCACCGGGGGGCAGGAGTCGCTGAACACTGAAGCTTTCTTT
cdr3_aa: CASTTGGQESLNTEAFF

v_call: TRBV24-1
j_call: TRBJ1-2
d_call: NA
clone_size: NA
cdr3_nt: TGTGCCACCAGTGCAGGGAGTATCTATGGCTACACCTTC
cdr3_aa: CATSAGSIYGYTF

v_call: TRBV4-1
j_call: TRBJ2-1
d_call: NA
clone_size: few
cdr3_nt: TGCGCCAGCAGCCCGATGGAAGGGAATGAGCAGTTCTTC
cdr3_aa: CASSPMEGNEQFF

v_call: TRBV6-4
j_call: TRBJ2-7
d_call: NA
clone_size: NA
cdr3_nt: TGTGCCAGCAGTGACTCGGCAGGTTACGAGCAGTACTTC
cdr3_aa: CASSDSAGYEQYF